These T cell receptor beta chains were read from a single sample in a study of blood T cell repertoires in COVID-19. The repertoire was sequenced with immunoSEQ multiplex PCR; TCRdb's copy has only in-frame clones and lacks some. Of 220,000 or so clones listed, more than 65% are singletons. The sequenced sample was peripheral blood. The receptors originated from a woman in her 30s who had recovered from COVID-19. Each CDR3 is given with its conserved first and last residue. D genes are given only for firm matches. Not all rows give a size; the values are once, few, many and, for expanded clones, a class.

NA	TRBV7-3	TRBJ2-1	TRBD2	CASSFLAVSYNEQFF	TGTGCCAGCAGCTTTCTAGCGGTCTCCTACAATGAGCAGTTCTTC
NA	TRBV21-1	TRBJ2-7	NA	CASSDPGTVSYEQYF	TGTGCCAGCAGCGACCCCGGGACAGTAAGCTACGAGCAGTACTTC
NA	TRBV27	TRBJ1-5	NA	CASSLGGRGPQHF	TGTGCCAGCAGTTTAGGAGGGCGGGGGCCCCAGCATTTT
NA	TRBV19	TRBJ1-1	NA	CASRGVEEAFF	TGTGCCAGTAGAGGGGTAGAGGAAGCTTTCTTT
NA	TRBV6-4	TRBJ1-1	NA	CASSDPGGENTEAFF	TGTGCCAGCAGTGACCCCGGGGGGGAAAACACTGAAGCTTTCTTT
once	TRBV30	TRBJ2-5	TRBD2	CAWRQTGASGSETQYF	TGTGCCTGGAGACAAACCGGTGCTAGCGGGAGTGAGACCCAGTACTTC
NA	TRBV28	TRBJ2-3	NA	CASSLGRVADTQYF	TGTGCCAGCAGTTTGGGCAGGGTGGCAGATACGCAGTATTTT
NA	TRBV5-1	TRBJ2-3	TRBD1	CASSPRRDRGLDTQYF	TGCGCCAGCAGCCCGAGACGGGACAGGGGGCTGGATACGCAGTATTTT
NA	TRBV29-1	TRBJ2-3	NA	CSVEAGANTDTQYF	TGCAGCGTTGAAGCAGGGGCGAACACAGATACGCAGTATTTT
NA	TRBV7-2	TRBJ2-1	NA	CASSSFRSSLGNEQFF	TGTGCCAGCAGCTCATTCAGGTCTAGCTTGGGCAATGAGCAGTTCTTC
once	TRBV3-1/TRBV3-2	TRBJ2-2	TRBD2	CASSSPGLATGELFF	TGTGCCAGCAGCTCACCCGGACTAGCCACCGGGGAGCTGTTTTTT
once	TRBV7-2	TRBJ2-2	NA	CASSLYRVPGELFF	TGTGCCAGCAGCTTATACAGGGTCCCCGGGGAGCTGTTTTTT
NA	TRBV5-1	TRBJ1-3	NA	CASSFTPPGHKDRNTIYF	TGCGCCAGCAGCTTTACCCCCCCGGGACACAAAGATCGAAACACCATATATTTT
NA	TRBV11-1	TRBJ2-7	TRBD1	CASSSGTGRHEQYF	TGTGCCAGCAGCTCCGGGACAGGGAGGCACGAGCAGTACTTC
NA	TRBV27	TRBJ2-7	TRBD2	CASSLTGGGLAGPYEQYF	TGTGCCAGCAGTTTAACCGGCGGTGGGTTAGCGGGCCCCTACGAGCAGTACTTC
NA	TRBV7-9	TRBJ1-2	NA	CASSARGDGYTF	TGTGCCAGCAGCGCCCGGGGGGATGGCTACACCTTC
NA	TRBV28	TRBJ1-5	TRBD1	CASSWDRRRGQPQHF	TGTGCCAGCAGCTGGGACAGGCGGCGCGGTCAGCCCCAGCATTTT
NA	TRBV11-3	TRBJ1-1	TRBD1	CASSNQGASEAFF	TGTGCCAGCAGCAATCAGGGGGCGTCTGAAGCTTTCTTT
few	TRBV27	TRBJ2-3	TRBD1	CASTDRERTDTQYF	TGTGCCAGCACGGACAGGGAGAGGACAGATACGCAGTATTTT
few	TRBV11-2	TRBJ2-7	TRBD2	CASSLGTSDFYEQYF	TGTGCCAGCAGCTTAGGGACTAGCGATTTCTACGAGCAGTACTTC
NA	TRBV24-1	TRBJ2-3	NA	CATSDPTGSQGESDTQYF	TGTGCCACCAGTGACCCTACGGGGTCACAGGGAGAGTCAGATACGCAGTATTTT
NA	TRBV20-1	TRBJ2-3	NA	CSAPVGGTQYF	TGCAGTGCCCCGGTCGGGGGTACGCAGTATTTT
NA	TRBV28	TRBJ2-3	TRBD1	CASSSGQGTDTQYF	TGTGCCAGCAGTTCTGGACAGGGAACAGATACGCAGTATTTT
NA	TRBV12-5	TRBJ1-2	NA	CASGLAGTSRNYGYTF	TGTGCTAGTGGTTTAGCCGGGACAAGCCGCAACTATGGCTACACCTTC
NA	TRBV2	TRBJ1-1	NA	CASSEGTRLNTEAFF	TGTGCCAGCAGTGAAGGGACACGTTTGAACACTGAAGCTTTCTTT
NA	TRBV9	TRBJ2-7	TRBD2	CASSVGAGGPGTYEQYF	TGTGCCAGCAGCGTAGGAGCGGGAGGGCCTGGGACCTACGAGCAGTACTTC
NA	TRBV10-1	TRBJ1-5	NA	CASLGWVANQPQHF	TGCGCCAGCCTAGGCTGGGTTGCGAATCAGCCCCAGCATTTT
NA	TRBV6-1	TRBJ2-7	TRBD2	CASSGPTSGTTYEQYF	TGTGCCAGCAGTGGCCCTACTAGCGGGACTACCTACGAGCAGTACTTC
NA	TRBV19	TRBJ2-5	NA	CASSMRLRETQYF	TGTGCCAGTAGTATGAGGTTGAGAGAGACCCAGTACTTC
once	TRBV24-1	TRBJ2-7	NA	CATSTSELREQYF	TGTGCCACCAGCACGTCCGAGCTTCGCGAGCAGTACTTC
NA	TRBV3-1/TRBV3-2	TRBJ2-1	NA	CASSQGGGRAYNEQFF	TGTGCCAGCAGCCAAGGGGGGGGCAGGGCCTACAATGAGCAGTTCTTC